What follows are 13 T cell receptor beta chains derived from one specimen sequenced in a study of blood T cell repertoires in COVID-19. Libraries were prepared by immunoSEQ multiplex PCR; TCRdb keeps only in-frame clonotypes and omits some of them. The table lists 130,000 to 150,000 clones, approximately 80% of them singletons. Sequencing used peripheral blood. The receptors derive from a woman in her forties or fifties with acute or convalescent COVID-19.

The rearrangement joins TRBV7-2 to TRBJ2-5; D might be TRBD2 (6 bases). Trimming stripped 2 bases from V and 2 bases from J, with 15 bases between. Germline V CDR1 and CDR2: SGHTA, FQGNSA. The CDR3 is made up of 16 amino acids. For the CDR3, the DNA is TGTGCCAGCAGCTTAATTTCAGCGGGCTATCAAGAGACCCAGTACTTC. This sequence encodes CASSLISAGYQETQYF. Drawing the rest from reference TRBV7-2 and TRBJ2-5, the complete variable domain is GAGVSQSPSNKVTEKGKDVELRCDPISGHTALYWYRQSLGQGLEFLIYFQGNSAPDKSGLPSDRFSAERTGGSVSTLTIQRTQQEDSAVYLCASSLISAGYQETQYFGPGTRLLVL.

This clone was seen a single time. V is TRBV4-2 and J is TRBJ2-6; D unresolved. This CDR3 has 15 residues. V gave up 0 bases and J gave up 0 bases, with 3 bases separating them. Germline lookup yields CDR1 LGHNA and CDR2 YNFKEQ. The chain's CDR3 is CASSQDYSGANVLTF. The CDR3 nucleotides read TGTGCCAGCAGCCAAGATTACTCTGGGGCCAACGTCCTGACTTTC.

The gene calls are TRBV2 and TRBJ1-5; TRBD1 might be the D (6 bases). This CDR3 has 19 amino acids. V lost 1 base to trimming and J lost 0 bases, with 19 bases between them. Looked up from germline, CDR1 is SNHLY and CDR2 is FYNNEI. In nucleotides, the CDR3 is TGTGCCAGCAGTGAAGTGAGTCGGGGGGCAGGGTATAGCAATCAGCCCCAGCATTTT. Protein: CASSEVSRGAGYSNQPQHF. The complete variable domain, with remaining parts taken from reference TRBV2 and TRBJ1-5, reads EPEVTQTPSHQVTQMGQEVILRCVPISNHLYFYWYRQILGQKVEFLVSFYNNEISEKSEIFDDQFSVERPDGSNFTLKIRSTKLEDSAMYFCASSEVSRGAGYSNQPQHFGDGTRLSIL.

The chain carries TRBV19 and TRBJ2-2, with D perhaps matching TRBD1 (5 bases). V was clipped by 2 bases and J by 7 bases, with 11 bases between them. Germline-derived CDR1 and CDR2 are LNHDA and SQIVND (reference sequence). The CDR3 consists of 14 residues. CDR3 coding DNA: TGTGCCAGTAGTATATCAGGGTTGCTCGGGGAGCTGTTTTTT. Protein product: CASSISGLLGELFF.

The chain has TRBV28 and TRBJ2-3; tentative D call: TRBD2 (6 bases). The germline CDR1 and CDR2 sequences are MDHEN and SYDVKM. The CDR3 has 20 residues. V was clipped by 5 bases and J by 1 base, with 28 bases between them. The CDR3 region has the DNA TGTGCCAGCAGTCGATCGACGGAGTCGGGCGGGACCTCGGGCACAGATACGCAGTATTTT. It translates to CASSRSTESGGTSGTDTQYF.

The chain is built from TRBV28 and TRBJ2-5; D perhaps matches TRBD1 (6 bases). This CDR3 comprises 16 residues. V lost 7 bases and J 0 bases, leaving 18 bases between the germline ends. Germline V gene lookup returns CDR1 MDHEN and CDR2 SYDVKM. In DNA form, the CDR3 reads TGTGCCAGCACCACCGGGGCAGGGGTCTACCAAGAGACCCAGTACTTC. Translated, it gives CASTTGAGVYQETQYF.

This clone occurred once. The rearrangement links TRBV7-6 to TRBJ2-1, with 11 bases identical to TRBD1. Germline V lookup: CDR1 SGHVS, CDR2 FNYEAQ. This CDR3 contains 20 residues. The ends lost 5 bases at V and 4 bases at J; junction bases unmatched: 19. CDR3 amino acids: CASSTSPYPNRDRGYNEQFF. The CDR3 region has the DNA TGTGCCAGCAGCACCTCCCCTTACCCCAACCGGGACAGGGGGTACAATGAGCAGTTCTTC. Full variable domain (remainder filled in from reference TRBV7-6 and TRBJ2-1): GAGVSQSPRYKVTKRGQDVALRCDPISGHVSLYWYRQALGQGPEFLTYFNYEAQQDKSGLPNDRFSAERPEGSISTLTIQRTEQRDSAMYRCASSTSPYPNRDRGYNEQFFGPGTRLTVL.

The V and J genes are TRBV7-2 and TRBJ2-7; 7 bases match TRBD1. With V trimmed by 1 base and J by 3 bases, 0 bases remained unmatched. Per the germline V gene, CDR1 is SGHTA and CDR2 is FQGNSA. This CDR3 has 13 residues. CDR3 loop: CASSLGDSYEQYF. The CDR3 coding sequence is TGTGCCAGCAGCTTAGGGGACAGCTACGAGCAGTACTTC.

The CDR3 region has the DNA TGTGCCAGCAGCTTAGTTGAAGGGGCTTTCTATGGCTACACCTTC. Amino acid sequence: CASSLVEGAFYGYTF. The V and J genes are TRBV7-2 and TRBJ1-2, with D possibly TRBD1 on 5 matching bases. The CDR3 totals 15 residues. CDR1 and CDR2 from the germline V gene are SGHTA and FQGNSA. V lost 1 base, J lost 4 bases, and 13 bases lay in between.

This chain joins TRBV7-9 and TRBJ1-3; D gene unclear. V lost 0 bases to trimming and J lost 0 bases, with 6 bases between them. The CDR3 length is 15 residues. CDR1 is SEHNR, CDR2 FQNEAQ, per germline (reference sequence). The CDR3 DNA sequence: TGTGCCAGCAGCTTAGCCAGTGGCTCTGGAAACACCATATATTTT. It yields the protein CASSLASGSGNTIYF.

V and J are TRBV4-3 and TRBJ2-1, with TRBD1 matching 8 bases. J was trimmed by 4 bases and V by 0 bases; bases with no gene match: 11. The CDR3 spans 18 residues. Germline lookup yields CDR1 LGHNA and CDR2 YSLEER. The CDR3 is CASSQDSSRQGLYNEQFF. CDR3 sequence (DNA): TGCGCCAGCAGCCAAGATTCAAGCCGACAGGGGCTGTACAATGAGCAGTTCTTC.

This chain connects TRBV7-9 to TRBJ2-1; a weak D match, TRBD1 (6 bases). The V end was cut by 4 bases, the J end by 5 bases, with 9 bases between. This CDR3 is built from 13 residues. Germline V CDR1 and CDR2: SEHNR, FQNEAQ (reference sequence). The CDR3: CASSYRVDNEQFF. The CDR3 DNA sequence: TGTGCCAGCAGCTACAGGGTCGACAATGAGCAGTTCTTC.

V gene TRBV5-1 combines with J gene TRBJ2-7; tentatively, D is TRBD2 (6 bases). The CDR3 sequence is 14 residues long. The V end lost 3 bases, the J end lost 3 bases, and 13 bases lay between the germline ends. The germline gives CDR1 SGHRS, CDR2 YFSETQ. CDR3 residues: CASSYLLGGYEQYF. CDR3 bases: TGCGCCAGCAGCTACCTCCTGGGAGGCTACGAGCAGTACTTC.